These T cell receptor beta chains were read from a single sample in a study of beta chain features in type 1 diabetes. Using immunoSEQ multiplex PCR, the repertoire was profiled, and TCRdb retains in-frame clones only, with some absent. This table holds 80,000 to 90,000 clones, 30% to 40% found once. Sequencing was done on a sample of stem cell memory CD4+ T cells from blood. The receptor set was obtained from a woman aged 18 to 35 in good health. Both conserved end residues are part of each CDR3. A D gene is named only where the DNA matches it firmly. Clone size is not always given. Where it is, it says once, few, many or a class for expanded clones.

D gene,clone size,J gene,CDR3 length,V gene,CDR3 DNA,CDR3 protein
.,.,TRBJ1-6,14,TRBV2,TGTGCCAGCAGTATCAACAGGAGGGATTCACCCCTCCACTTT,CASSINRRDSPLHF
TRBD1,.,TRBJ2-1,15,TRBV7-2,TGTGCCAGCAGCTTGTCGGGACAGGGGGCTCGGGAGCAGTTCTTC,CASSLSGQGAREQFF
TRBD1,.,TRBJ2-5,14,TRBV13,TGTGCCAGCAGCATCGGACAGGGCCCAAGTACCCAGTACTTC,CASSIGQGPSTQYF
.,few,TRBJ1-1,13,TRBV30,TGTGCCTGGAGTACCAGGGGGAACACTGAAGCTTTCTTT,CAWSTRGNTEAFF
TRBD2,.,TRBJ2-4,16,TRBV18,TGTGCCAGCTCACCGAATAGCGGGGGAGTTCAAAACATTCAGTACTTC,CASSPNSGGVQNIQYF
.,.,TRBJ1-2,15,TRBV5-1,TGCGCCAGCAGCGTTGGGGGACTACGAAACTATGGCTACACCTTC,CASSVGGLRNYGYTF
.,few,TRBJ1-3,13,TRBV6-5,TGTGCCAGCGGCCAGGGGACTGGAAACACCATATATTTT,CASGQGTGNTIYF
.,.,TRBJ2-3,14,TRBV5-1,TGCGCCAGCAGCTTGGGTCAGGAGGCGGATACGCAGTATTTT,CASSLGQEADTQYF
.,few,TRBJ1-1,14,TRBV7-2,TGTGCCAGCAGCTTAGGGCCACAGAACACTGAAGCTTTCTTT,CASSLGPQNTEAFF
TRBD2,.,TRBJ2-4,14,TRBV5-6,TGTGCCAGCAGCTTGACTAGCGGGCATGGGATTCAGTACTTC,CASSLTSGHGIQYF
.,.,TRBJ2-3,14,TRBV7-9,TGTGCCAGCAGCTTCCGACCAGGGTCAGATACGCAGTATTTT,CASSFRPGSDTQYF
TRBD1,.,TRBJ1-2,12,TRBV7-9,TGTGCCAGCAGCGCCGGGGACAGTCCTAACACCTTC,CASSAGDSPNTF
.,few,TRBJ2-3,14,TRBV18,TGTGCCAGCTCACGGGCGTCTAGCACAGATACGCAGTATTTT,CASSRASSTDTQYF
.,.,TRBJ2-7,13,TRBV5-1,TGCGCCAGCAGCATAGGACAGTTCTACGAGCAGTACTTC,CASSIGQFYEQYF
TRBD2,few,TRBJ2-1,15,TRBV5-1,TGCGCCAGCAGCTTGGGCGGGAGCTCCTACAATGAGCAGTTCTTC,CASSLGGSSYNEQFF
TRBD2,few,TRBJ2-5,17,TRBV7-2,TGTGCCAGCAGCCCCAGAGGACTAGCGGGGGGAGCAGGGACCCAGTACTTC,CASSPRGLAGGAGTQYF
.,few,TRBJ1-5,13,TRBV5-1,TGCGCCAGCAGCTTGACTTACAATCAGCCCCAGCATTTT,CASSLTYNQPQHF
.,.,TRBJ1-3,15,TRBV18,TGTGCCAGCTCACCGAGAGAAACCTCTGGAAACACCATATATTTT,CASSPRETSGNTIYF
TRBD1,.,TRBJ2-5,15,TRBV4-2,TGTGCCAGCAGCCGAGAGGGACAGCTCCAAGAGACCCAGTACTTC,CASSREGQLQETQYF
TRBD2,.,TRBJ2-5,14,TRBV5-4,TGTGCCAGCAGCTCGGGCGGGAGACAAGAGACCCAGTACTTC,CASSSGGRQETQYF
TRBD2,few,TRBJ2-5,16,TRBV11-2,TGTGCCAGCAGCACTGCACTAGCGGGGGGCCAGCAGACCCAGTACTTC,CASSTALAGGQQTQYF
.,few,TRBJ2-7,15,TRBV5-6,TGTGCCAGCAGCTTGCGAATTCGACAGGCCTACGAGCAGTACTTC,CASSLRIRQAYEQYF
.,.,TRBJ1-5,15,TRBV4-3,TGCGCCAGCAGCCAAGATCTGGGGGGTAATCAGCCCCAGCATTTT,CASSQDLGGNQPQHF
.,.,TRBJ1-6,13,TRBV19,TGTGCCAGTAAACAGATCTTAGATTCACCCCTCCACTTT,CASKQILDSPLHF
TRBD1,.,TRBJ1-1,13,TRBV11-2,TGTGCCAGCAGCTTGGGACAGGGGGATGGGGCTTTCTTT,CASSLGQGDGAFF
TRBD1,.,TRBJ2-5,13,TRBV30,TGTGCCTGGAGTGTGCGGGGACAGGGGGCTTCGTACTTC,CAWSVRGQGASYF
.,few,TRBJ2-5,13,TRBV29-1,TGCAGCGTTGAAGGAAGTGTCGGAGAGACCCAGTACTTC,CSVEGSVGETQYF
.,few,TRBJ2-1,14,TRBV19,TGTGCCAGTAGTATTGACAGGCAGAATTATGAGCAGTTCTTC,CASSIDRQNYEQFF